This entry concerns a single T cell receptor beta chain. Its antigen is not identified. Individually, cDNA molecules had unique molecular identifiers attached to them. TCRdb analysed the 5' RACE reads with MiXCR anew, one entry per CDR3 protein. The repertoire consists of more than 75,000 distinct CDR3 sequences, with around 14% occurring once and the leading ten covering 6%. This entry is derived from a study of early T cells in non-severe SARS-CoV-2 infection. Across the study: Whole-blood bulk RNA, unsorted, was sequenced, and chains were unpaired.

The V gene end was trimmed by 6 bases and the J gene end by 4 bases; junction bases not matched to a gene: 11. This CDR3 spans 15 amino acids. Germline V gene sequence: CDR1 MNHEY, CDR2 SVGEGT. Findings and limits, study-wide: There was a bias toward anti-spike CD8 responses in VDJdb matching, which missed private and CD4 specificities.

This sequence was found in an adult who was a healthcare worker with PCR-confirmed SARS-CoV-2 infection or an uninfected control (not recorded which). The sequenced sample was whole blood. The chain joins TRBV6-2 or TRBV6-3 to TRBJ1-1; 7 bases fit TRBD1. CDR3 nucleotide sequence: TGTGCCAGCAGCCCACAGGGGAAGGCGAGCACTGAAGCTTTCTTT. Its translation: CASSPQGKASTEAFF.